One sample yielded the 5 T cell receptor beta chains listed below, sequenced in a study of blood T cells in healthy people across ages. The second PCR ran 7 to 11 cycles with a sample-barcoded 5' primer and J-beta primers. One entry per CDR3 protein, called by TCRdb with MiXCR from the 5' RACE reads. The sample yields 790,000 or so distinct CDR3 sequences, roughly three fifths seen once. What was sequenced was blood. These TCRs come from a man aged 40-49 years in good health.

The V call is TRBV2, the J call TRBJ2-4; D assignment may be TRBD1 or TRBD2 (5 bases each). The CDR3 has 13 residues. Trimming removed 8 bases at V and 10 bases at J, with 18 bases between. Germline CDR1 and CDR2: SNHLY and FYNNEI. Here the CDR3 DNA reads TGTGCCAGCGAACCGGGGCCGATGCGGATTCAGTACTTC. This sequence encodes CASEPGPMRIQYF.

This chain joins TRBV27 and TRBJ2-3; D is unclear. The CDR3 is made up of 17 amino acids. Germline-derived CDR1 and CDR2 are MNHEY and SMNVEV (reference sequence). The V and J ends lost 1 base and 6 bases respectively, with 20 bases between them. The CDR3 sequence is CASSLLDPEPRWDTQYF. DNA of the CDR3: TGTGCCAGCAGTTTATTGGACCCAGAGCCCCGATGGGATACGCAGTATTTT.

The chain is built from TRBV24-1 and TRBJ2-1, with 12 bases aligning to TRBD2. The germline CDR1 and CDR2 sequences are KGHDR and SFDVKD. The V gene end was trimmed by 7 bases and the J gene end by 8 bases; junction bases not matched to a gene: 8. This CDR3 has 15 amino acids. DNA for the CDR3: TGTGCCACCAGGACCGGACTAGCGGGGTTGGATGAGCAGTTCTTC. It is translated as CATRTGLAGLDEQFF.

Here the CDR3 DNA reads TGTGCCAGCAGCAAAGACAGGGGGCCCATGAACACTGAAGCTTTCTTT. This translates into CASSKDRGPMNTEAFF. J is TRBJ1-1 and V is TRBV6-1; TRBD1 matches 10 bases. Trimming at V came to 6 bases and at J to 0 bases, leaving 7 bases not matched to a gene. The germline V gene has CDR1 MNHNS and CDR2 SASEGT. The CDR3 loop spans 16 amino acids.

A few counts support this clonotype. The chain has TRBV29-1 and TRBJ2-5; 8 nucleotides line up with TRBD2. J was trimmed by 5 bases and V by 5 bases; bases with no gene match: 4. The CDR3 extends over 12 amino acids. Germline CDR1 reads SQVTM; CDR2 reads ANQGSEA. Written as DNA, the CDR3 is TGCAGCGTTACCGGGAGGGGGGAGACCCAGTACTTC. Encoded protein: CSVTGRGETQYF.